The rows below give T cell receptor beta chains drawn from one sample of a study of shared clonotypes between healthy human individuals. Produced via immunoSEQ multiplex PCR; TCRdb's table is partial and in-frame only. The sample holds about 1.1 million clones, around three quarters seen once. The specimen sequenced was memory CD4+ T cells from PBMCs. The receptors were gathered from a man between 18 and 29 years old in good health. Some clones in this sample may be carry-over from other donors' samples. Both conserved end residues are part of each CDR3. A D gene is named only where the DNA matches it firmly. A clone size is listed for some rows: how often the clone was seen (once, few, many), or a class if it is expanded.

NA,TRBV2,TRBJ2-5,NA,CATRGVGREETQYF,TGTGCCACCCGTGGAGTGGGGCGGGAAGAGACCCAGTACTTC
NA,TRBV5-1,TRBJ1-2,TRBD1,CASSFIGTGENYGYTF,TGCGCCAGCAGCTTTATAGGGACAGGGGAGAACTATGGCTACACCTTC
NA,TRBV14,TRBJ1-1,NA,CASSLRGFSRHTEAFF,TGTGCCAGCAGCCTACGGGGCTTCTCGAGGCACACTGAAGCTTTCTTT
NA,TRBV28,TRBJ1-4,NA,CASRTGGSSNEKLFF,TGTGCCAGCAGAACTGGGGGGTCCAGTAATGAAAAACTGTTTTTT
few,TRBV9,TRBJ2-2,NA,CASSVSAGTGELFF,TGTGCCAGCAGCGTAAGTGCCGGCACCGGGGAGCTGTTTTTT
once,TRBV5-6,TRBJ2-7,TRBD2,CASSLPISGRGSYEQYF,TGTGCCAGCAGCTTGCCGATTAGCGGGAGGGGCTCCTACGAGCAGTACTTC
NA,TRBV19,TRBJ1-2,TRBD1,CASSNPGTGGYGYTF,TGTGCCAGTAGTAACCCCGGGACAGGAGGCTATGGCTACACCTTC
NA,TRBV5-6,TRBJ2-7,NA,CASSLLGALQYF,TGTGCCAGCAGCTTGCTAGGGGCCCTTCAGTACTTC
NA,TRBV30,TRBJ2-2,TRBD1,CAWSGGTGRTGELFF,TGTGCCTGGAGTGGAGGGACAGGGCGTACCGGGGAGCTGTTTTTT
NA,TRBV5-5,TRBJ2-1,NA,CASSSGDSYVKFF,TGTGCCAGCAGCTCGGGGGACAGCTACGTAAAGTTCTTC
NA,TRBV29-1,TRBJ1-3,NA,CSVQLRYATGNTGNTIYF,TGCAGCGTTCAACTTCGATATGCTACAGGGAACACTGGAAACACCATATATTTT
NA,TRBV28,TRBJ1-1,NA,CASSLFVLGSHAQAFF,TGTGCCAGCAGTTTATTCGTCCTGGGGTCCCACGCGCAAGCTTTCTTT
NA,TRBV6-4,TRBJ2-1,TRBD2,CASRASGSYNEQFF,TGTGCCAGCAGGGCCAGCGGGAGCTACAATGAGCAGTTCTTC
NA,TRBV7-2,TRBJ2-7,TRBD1,CASSTGQFYEQYF,TGTGCCAGCAGCACGGGACAGTTCTACGAGCAGTACTTC
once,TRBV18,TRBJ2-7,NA,CASSPPSPGNEQYF,TGTGCCAGCTCACCACCCTCACCGGGGAACGAGCAGTACTTC
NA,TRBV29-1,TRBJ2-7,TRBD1,CSATPGGGYSYEQYF,TGCAGCGCAACCCCAGGGGGCGGATACTCCTACGAGCAGTACTTC
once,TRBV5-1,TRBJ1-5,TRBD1,CASSWSGTESNQPQHF,TGCGCCAGCAGCTGGTCCGGGACAGAAAGCAATCAGCCCCAGCATTTT
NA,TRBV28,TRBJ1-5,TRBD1,CASSLWGQAGGSQPQHF,TGTGCCAGCAGTTTATGGGGACAGGCGGGGGGTTCTCAGCCCCAGCATTTT
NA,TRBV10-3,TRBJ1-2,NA,CAISESRQDGYTF,TGTGCCATCAGTGAGTCGAGACAGGATGGCTACACCTTC
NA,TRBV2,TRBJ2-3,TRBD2,CASSFQRGEDTQYF,TGTGCCAGCAGTTTTCAACGGGGGGAAGATACGCAGTATTTT
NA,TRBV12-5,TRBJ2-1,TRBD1,CASGLRLWGTGSHEQFF,TGTGCTAGTGGTTTGCGTCTATGGGGGACAGGGTCTCATGAGCAGTTCTTC
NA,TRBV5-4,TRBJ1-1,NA,CASSQDFGGTEAFF,TGCGCCAGCAGCCAAGATTTCGGGGGCACTGAAGCTTTCTTT
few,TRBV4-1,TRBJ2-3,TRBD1,CASSQHGQGADTQYF,TGCGCCAGCAGCCAACATGGACAGGGAGCAGATACGCAGTATTTT
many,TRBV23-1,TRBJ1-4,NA,CASSRGSWGAREKLFF,TGCGCCAGCAGTCGGGGAAGTTGGGGGGCGCGGGAAAAACTGTTTTTT
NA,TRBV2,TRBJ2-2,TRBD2,CASRLAGGFTGELFF,TGTGCCAGCAGACTAGCGGGAGGTTTTACCGGGGAGCTGTTTTTT
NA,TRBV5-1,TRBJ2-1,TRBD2,CASSPTGEVSGRRNEQFF,TGCGCCAGCAGCCCGACAGGGGAAGTTAGCGGGAGGAGGAATGAGCAGTTCTTC
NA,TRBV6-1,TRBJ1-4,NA,CATALGGATNEKLFF,TGTGCCACCGCGCTGGGGGGGGCCACTAATGAAAAACTGTTTTTT
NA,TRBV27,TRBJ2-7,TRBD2,CASSVTPGTRGGYEQYF,TGTGCCAGCAGTGTAACACCCGGGACTAGAGGGGGCTACGAGCAGTACTTC
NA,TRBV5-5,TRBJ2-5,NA,CASARTTQETQYF,TGTGCCAGCGCGCGGACTACACAAGAGACCCAGTACTTC
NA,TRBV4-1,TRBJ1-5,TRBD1,CASSSTGTAAQPQHF,TGCGCCAGCAGCTCCACTGGGACAGCGGCTCAGCCCCAGCATTTT
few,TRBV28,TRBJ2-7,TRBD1,CASSPYSGQRPYEQYF,TGTGCCAGCAGTCCATACTCGGGACAGCGACCCTACGAGCAGTACTTC
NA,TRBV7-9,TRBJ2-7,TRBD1,CASSHPGTGLAEQYF,TGTGCCAGCAGCCACCCCGGGACAGGACTTGCCGAGCAGTACTTC
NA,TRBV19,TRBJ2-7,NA,CASSITETHDEQYF,TGTGCCAGTAGTATAACGGAGACACACGACGAGCAGTACTTC
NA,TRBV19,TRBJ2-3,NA,CASGNANSDTQYF,TGTGCCAGTGGGAACGCCAATTCAGATACGCAGTATTTT
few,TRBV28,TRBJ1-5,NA,CASSSGPPYSNQPQHF,TGTGCCAGCAGTTCAGGGCCACCCTATAGCAATCAGCCCCAGCATTTT
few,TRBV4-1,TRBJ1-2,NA,CASSQDRGLNYGYTF,TGCGCCAGCAGCCAAGACCGGGGTCTCAACTATGGCTACACCTTC
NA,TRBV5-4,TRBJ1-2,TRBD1,CASSLTGGIRSGYTF,TGTGCCAGCAGCTTGACAGGGGGCATCAGGTCTGGCTACACCTTC
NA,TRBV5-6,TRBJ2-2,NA,CASSGQDTGELFF,TGTGCCAGCAGCGGCCAGGACACCGGGGAGCTGTTTTTT
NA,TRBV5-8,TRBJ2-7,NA,CASSPWTESYGQYF,TGTGCCAGCAGCCCATGGACAGAGTCCTACGGGCAGTACTTC
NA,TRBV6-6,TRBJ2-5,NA,CASGRYQETQYF,TGTGCCAGCGGACGTTACCAAGAGACCCAGTACTTC
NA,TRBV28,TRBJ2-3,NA,CATHRVWGDTQYF,TGTGCCACCCACCGGGTGTGGGGGGATACGCAGTATTTT
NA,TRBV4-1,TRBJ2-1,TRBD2,CASSQGSRGLAVVHEQFF,TGCGCCAGCAGCCAAGGATCCAGGGGACTAGCGGTTGTCCATGAGCAGTTCTTC
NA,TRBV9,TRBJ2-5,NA,CASSVVGSQETQYF,TGTGCCAGCAGCGTAGTGGGGAGCCAAGAGACCCAGTACTTC
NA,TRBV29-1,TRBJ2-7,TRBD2,CSVSTTSGFSRYEQYF,TGCAGCGTATCCACCACTAGCGGTTTTTCCCGCTACGAGCAGTACTTC
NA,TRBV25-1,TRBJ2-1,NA,CASSEGLVLSSYNEQFF,TGTGCCAGCAGTGAAGGGCTGGTTCTGAGCTCCTACAATGAGCAGTTCTTC
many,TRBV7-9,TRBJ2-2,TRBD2,CASSSRLANTGELFF,TGTGCCAGCAGCTCGAGACTAGCAAACACCGGGGAGCTGTTTTTT
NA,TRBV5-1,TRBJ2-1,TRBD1,CASSRTGGLDEQFF,TGCGCCAGCAGCCGGACAGGGGGATTGGATGAGCAGTTCTTC